This T cell receptor (beta chain) was recovered during a study of STAT5B mutations in CD4+ large granular lymphocyte leukemia. The repertoire was sequenced with immunoSEQ multiplex PCR; TCRdb's copy has only in-frame clones and lacks some. The profile shows some 34,000 clones, roughly 76% of them singletons. This receptor was identified in a human donor in good health. Sample: CD4+ T cells from blood buffy coats.

The CDR3 DNA reads as TGTGCCACCAGCAGAGATTTTACGGGATTTGGTGAAGCTTTCTTT. It codes for CATSRDFTGFGEAFF. The chain carries TRBV15 and TRBJ1-1, with D hard to call. In germline, CDR1 is LNHNV, CDR2 YYDKDF (reference sequence). The CDR3 consists of 15 residues. V was pared by 0 bases and J by 7 bases, with 15 bases between.